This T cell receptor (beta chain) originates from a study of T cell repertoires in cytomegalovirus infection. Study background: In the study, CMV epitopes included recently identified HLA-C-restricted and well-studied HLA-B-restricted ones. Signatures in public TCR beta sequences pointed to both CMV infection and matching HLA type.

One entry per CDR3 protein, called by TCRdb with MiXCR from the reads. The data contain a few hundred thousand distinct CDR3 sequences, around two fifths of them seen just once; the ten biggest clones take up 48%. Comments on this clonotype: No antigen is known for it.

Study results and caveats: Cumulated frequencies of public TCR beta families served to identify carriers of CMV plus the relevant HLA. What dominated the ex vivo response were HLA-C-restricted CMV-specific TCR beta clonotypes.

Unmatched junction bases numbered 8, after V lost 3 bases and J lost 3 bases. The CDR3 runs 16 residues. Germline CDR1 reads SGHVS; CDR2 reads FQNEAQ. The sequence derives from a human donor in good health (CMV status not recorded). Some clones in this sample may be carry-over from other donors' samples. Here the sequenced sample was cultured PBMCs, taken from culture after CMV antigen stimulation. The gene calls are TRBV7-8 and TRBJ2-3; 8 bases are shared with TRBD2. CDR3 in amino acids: CASSLGLGVRTDTQYF. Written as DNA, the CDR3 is TGTGCCAGCAGCTTGGGACTAGGGGTTAGGACAGATACGCAGTATTTT.